The 10 T cell receptor beta chains below come from one sample, sequenced in a study of Graves' ophthalmopathy and Graves' hyperthyroidism. As the template, RNA transcripts were used to amplify TCR beta CDR3 regions. A first-round RT-PCR used HTBI primers, followed by a second-round multiplex PCR. TCRdb itself ran the multiplex PCR reads through MiXCR, one entry per CDR3 protein. Found here are under 800,000 distinct CDR3 sequences, about 24% of them singletons; the top ten hold around 6.9%. The sample comprised peripheral blood. These receptors were taken from a woman aged 18 to 35 with stable Graves' hyperthyroidism. Some clones in this sample may be carry-over from other donors' samples.

This clonotype has just one count. The chain is built from TRBV20-1 and TRBJ2-7; the D is unclear. Germline V gives CDR1 DFQATT, CDR2 SNEGSKA (reference sequence). The V end was cut by 6 bases, the J end by 1 base, with 10 bases between. This CDR3 is built from 12 residues. The CDR3 loop reads CSATRGSYEQYF. Here the CDR3 DNA reads TGCAGTGCCACCAGAGGTTCCTACGAGCAGTACTTC.

This clonotype showed up many times. The chain couples TRBV12-3 or TRBV12-4 to TRBJ2-5; D might be TRBD2 (5 bases). The CDR3 is 14 residues long. Trimming left V 1 base short and J 5 bases short, with 11 bases between. CDR3 DNA: TGTGCCAGCAGTTTAGATAGCGCCCGGGAGACCCAGTACTTC. Its protein is CASSLDSARETQYF.

This clonotype was seen many times. This sequence joins TRBV15 and TRBJ1-1; TRBD1 is a possible D gene (6 bases). V shed 2 bases and J shed 2 bases, with 12 bases lying between them. The CDR3 length is 15 residues. The germline CDR1 and CDR2 sequences are LNHNV and YYDKDF (reference sequence). CDR3 protein: CATSRRQGSNTEAFF. In DNA form, the CDR3 reads TGTGCCACCAGCAGACGCCAGGGGTCCAACACTGAAGCTTTCTTT.

The V gene is TRBV30, the J gene TRBJ2-7, with 8 bases identical to TRBD2. This CDR3 spans 14 amino acids. J lost 0 bases, V lost 1 base, and 2 bases had no gene match. Germline V gene lookup returns CDR1 GTSNPN and CDR2 SVGIG (reference sequence). CDR3 protein: CAWSELAGSYEQYF. The CDR3 DNA reads as TGTGCCTGGAGTGAGCTAGCGGGCTCCTACGAGCAGTACTTC. The entire variable domain, with the rest obtained from reference TRBV30 and TRBJ2-7, is as follows: SQTIHQWPATLVQPVGSPLSLECTVEGTSNPNLYWYRQAAGRGLQLLFYSVGIGQISSEVPQNLSASRPQDRQFILSSKKLLLSDSGFYLCAWSELAGSYEQYFGPGTRLTVT.

V and J are TRBV20-1 and TRBJ2-7; 10 bases align to TRBD1. Germline-derived CDR1 and CDR2 are DFQATT and SNEGSKA (reference sequence). V dropped 5 bases and J dropped 0; count of bases not matched to a gene: 4. The CDR3 has 14 amino acids. The CDR3 sequence: CSAPRTGGSYEQYF. The CDR3 DNA follows: TGCAGTGCTCCAAGGACAGGGGGCTCCTACGAGCAGTACTTC.

This clonotype was detected ten times or more. This chain connects TRBV7-9 to TRBJ1-2, with D uncertain. The V and J ends lost 5 bases and 7 bases respectively, with 14 bases between them. Germline V gene data show CDR1 as SEHNR and CDR2 as FQNEAQ (reference sequence). The CDR3 loop spans 13 amino acids. The CDR3 protein is CASSPNGDIGYTF. The CDR3 nucleotides are TGTGCCAGCAGCCCCAACGGGGATATTGGCTACACCTTC.

This clonotype has just a few counts. V is TRBV27 and J is TRBJ2-2; perhaps D is TRBD1 or TRBD2 (5 bases each). Germline V gives CDR1 MNHEY, CDR2 SMNVEV (reference sequence). V lost 5 bases, J lost 7 bases, and 14 bases lay in between. The CDR3 length is 14 residues. CDR3 coding DNA: TGTGCCAGCAGTCGGCCTGGGGGAATCGGGGAGCTGTTTTTT. Protein product: CASSRPGGIGELFF.

The chain uses TRBV5-1 and TRBJ2-5; D possibly corresponds to TRBD1 (6 bases). Germline V CDR1 and CDR2: SGHRS, YFSETQ. The V end was cut by 1 base, the J end by 4 bases, with 17 bases between. This CDR3 is built from 16 residues. The CDR3 spells CASSLQQGGSLETQYF. Written as DNA, the CDR3 is TGCGCCAGCAGCTTGCAACAGGGTGGCTCTCTAGAGACCCAGTACTTC.

This clonotype was detected ten times or more. The chain carries TRBV2 and TRBJ1-1; D perhaps matches TRBD1 (5 bases). V was shortened by 0 bases and J by 11 bases, with 16 bases between the two germline ends. The germline gives CDR1 SNHLY, CDR2 FYNNEI. This CDR3 is 14 amino acids long. CDR3 bases: TGTGCCAGCAGTGAAGCGAGGCAGGGTATTACGGCTTTCTTT. Amino acids: CASSEARQGITAFF.

As concerns this clonotype: A single base separates this from a much larger clone, so it may be a read error. This sequence joins TRBV7-8 and TRBJ2-7; possible D gene TRBD2, 6 bases. The CDR3 consists of 13 residues. CDR1 and CDR2 from the germline V gene are SGHVS and FQNEAQ. CDR3 bases: TGTGTCAGCAATGGGGGGAGTGGCTACGAGCAGTACTTC. Amino acid sequence: CVSNGGSGYEQYF.